This TCR beta chain was sequenced in a study of glioma-infiltrating T cells. TCR alpha and beta CDR3 regions were amplified from RNA using iRepertoire nested multiplex PCR. Tissue mRNA or PBMC total RNA, about 90-450 ng, went into one-step reverse transcription and amplification. TCRdb passed the multiplex PCR reads through MiXCR, listing each CDR3 protein once. The table records under 200,000 distinct CDR3 sequences, around 45% of them present only once. This clonotype was observed many times. The target antigen is unknown. The CDR3 covers 10 residues. Germline CDR1 and CDR2: SQVTM and ANQGSEA. V lost 6 bases, J lost 3 bases, and 4 bases lay in between. Study-wide findings and caveats: Very few CDR3 sequences were shared between tissue and blood.

The sequencing sample was made of glioma tissue, nonneoplastic brain tissue, or PBMCs (not recorded which). J is TRBJ2-3 and V is TRBV29-1; unclear D gene. The receptor was isolated from a human donor with low-grade glioma or glioblastoma, undergoing nonglioma brain surgery, or in good health (not recorded which). DNA for the CDR3: TGCAGCGTCAGAACAGATACGCAGTATTTT. Its translation: CSVRTDTQYF.